This T cell receptor (beta chain) was sequenced during a study of control samples from healthy donors and cancer patients. Between the trimmed V and J ends, which lost 3 bases and 7 bases, there was a span of 16 bases. Germline CDR1 and CDR2: SGHRS and YFSETQ. The CDR3 runs 14 residues. The data were produced by immunoSEQ multiplex PCR, yet TCRdb's version contains in-frame clones alone and is incomplete. The table lists roughly 130,000 clones, roughly 90% of them singletons. Sequences were obtained from blood. The receptor was derived from a man aged 18 to 30 in good health. The chain couples TRBV5-1 to TRBJ2-5, with a possible D match to TRBD1 (5 bases). The DNA for the CDR3 is TGCGCCAGCAGCTCGGCTCGGAATACAGGGACCCAGTACTTC. Protein product: CASSSARNTGTQYF. Supplemented by reference TRBV5-1 and TRBJ2-5, the full variable domain reads KAGVTQTPRYLIKTRGQQVTLSCSPISGHRSVSWYQQTPGQGLQFLFEYFSETQRNKGNFPGRFSGRQFSNSRSEMNVSTLELGDSALYLCASSSARNTGTQYFGPGTRLLVL.